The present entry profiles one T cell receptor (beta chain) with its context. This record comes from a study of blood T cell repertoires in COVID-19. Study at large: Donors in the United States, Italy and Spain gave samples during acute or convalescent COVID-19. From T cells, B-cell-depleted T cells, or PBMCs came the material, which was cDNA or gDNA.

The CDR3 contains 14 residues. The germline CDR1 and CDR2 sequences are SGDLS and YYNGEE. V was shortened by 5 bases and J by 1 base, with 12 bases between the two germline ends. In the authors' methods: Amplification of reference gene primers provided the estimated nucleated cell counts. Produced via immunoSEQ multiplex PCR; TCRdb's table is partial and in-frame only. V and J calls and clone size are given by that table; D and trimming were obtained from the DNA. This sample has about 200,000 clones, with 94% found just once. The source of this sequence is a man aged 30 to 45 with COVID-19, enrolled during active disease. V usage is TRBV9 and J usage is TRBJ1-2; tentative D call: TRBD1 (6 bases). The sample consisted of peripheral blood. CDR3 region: CASRAGAGNYGYTF. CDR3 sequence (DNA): TGTGCCAGCAGGGCAGGGGCAGGTAACTATGGCTACACCTTC. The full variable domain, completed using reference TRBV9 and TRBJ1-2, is DSGVTQTPKHLITATGQRVTLRCSPRSGDLSVYWYQQSLDQGLQFLIQYYNGEERAKGNILERFSAQQFPDLHSELNLSSLELGDSALYFCASRAGAGNYGYTFGSGTRLTVV.